This record concerns one T cell receptor beta chain sequence. Per the germline V gene, CDR1 is MNHEY and CDR2 is SVGAGI. The CDR3 covers 14 residues. V was pared by 5 bases and J by 3 bases, with 13 bases between. Assay used: immunoSEQ multiplex PCR; TCRdb lists only in-frame clones, some missing. This table holds 300,000 to 350,000 clones, roughly nine tenths found once. This sample was taken from a study of blood T cell repertoires in COVID-19. During active infection, Seattle patients enrolled and were then monitored through disease. The clonotype comes from an older woman with COVID-19, enrolled during active disease. The rearrangement links TRBV6-5 to TRBJ1-2; D call uncertain. The sequenced sample was peripheral blood. The CDR3 sequence: CASSPRWQDYGYTF. DNA of the CDR3: TGTGCCAGCAGTCCCCGATGGCAGGACTATGGCTACACCTTC.